These 29 T cell receptor beta chains were all obtained from the same sample, sequenced in a study of vaccination effects on CD4 cells after COVID-19. TCRdb keeps only in-frame clones here, not all; method: immunoSEQ multiplex PCR. The table includes about 66,000 clones, roughly 80% detected once. The antigens these receptors bind are not known. Sequencing followed a ViraFEST assay step that expanded antigen-specific CD4+ T cells with viral peptide pools. Upon completion of around 9 days in culture, CD4+ T cells were isolated. Subjects were given two BNT162b2 or mRNA-1273 vaccine doses. The sample in question was CD4+ T cells from PBMCs cultured with HCoV-OC43 spike peptides, obtained after COVID-19 vaccination. Subset given: HCoV-OC43 spike overlapping peptide pool stimulation. These receptors were obtained from a human donor who received a COVID-19 vaccine.

The chain couples TRBV7-2 to TRBJ1-3, with D perhaps matching TRBD1 (5 bases). Germline CDR1 is SGHTA and CDR2 is FQGNSA. The CDR3 consists of 15 residues. The V gene lost 1 base and the J gene lost 4 bases, with 11 bases spanning the gap. The CDR3: CASSLVRGGGNTIYF. The CDR3 DNA reads as TGTGCCAGCAGCTTAGTAAGGGGCGGAGGAAACACCATATATTTT. Together with reference TRBV7-2 and TRBJ1-3, the CDR3 gives the full variable domain: GAGVSQSPSNKVTEKGKDVELRCDPISGHTALYWYRQSLGQGLEFLIYFQGNSAPDKSGLPSDRFSAERTGGSVSTLTIQRTQQEDSAVYLCASSLVRGGGNTIYFGEGSWLTVV.

The chain couples TRBV7-9 to TRBJ1-6, with 7 positions matching TRBD1. The V and J ends lost 5 bases and 5 bases, in that order; junction bases with no gene match: 3. The CDR3 is made up of 14 amino acids. Germline V lookup: CDR1 SEHNR, CDR2 FQNEAQ (reference sequence). CDR3: CASSTGTDNSPLHF. Written as DNA, the CDR3 is TGTGCCAGCAGCACCGGGACAGATAATTCACCCCTCCACTTT. The entire variable domain, with the rest obtained from reference TRBV7-9 and TRBJ1-6, is as follows: DTGVSQNPRHKITKRGQNVTFRCDPISEHNRLYWYRQTLGQGPEFLTYFQNEAQLEKSRLLSDRFSAERPKGSFSTLEIQRTEQGDSAMYLCASSTGTDNSPLHFGNGTRLTVT.

The chain uses TRBV27 and TRBJ1-1; 8 positions agree with TRBD1. J gave up 1 base and V 5 bases, and 3 bases lay outside the gene matches. Germline V gene lookup returns CDR1 MNHEY and CDR2 SMNVEV (reference sequence). There are 14 residues in the CDR3. In nucleotides, the CDR3 is TGTGCCAGCAGTCAGGGGGCTACGAACACTGAAGCTTTCTTT. Protein product: CASSQGATNTEAFF.

The chain combines TRBV5-6 with TRBJ1-6; D unclear. CDR3 length: 12 residues. V shed 2 bases and J shed 6 bases, with 3 bases lying between them. CDR1 is SGHDT and CDR2 is YYEEEE in the germline V gene. The CDR3 loop is CASSFPNSPLHF. CDR3 sequence (DNA): TGTGCCAGCAGCTTTCCTAATTCACCCCTCCACTTT.

The chain has TRBV7-7 and TRBJ1-2; weak D call: TRBD1 (5 bases). Between the trimmed V and J ends, which lost 5 bases and 3 bases, there was a span of 16 bases. The CDR3 is 15 amino acids. Germline V gene lookup returns CDR1 SSHAT and CDR2 FNYEAQ (reference sequence). The CDR3 bases are TGTGCCAGCAGCCGTGGGGGGGGGTCCTACTATGGCTACACCTTC. Protein product: CASSRGGGSYYGYTF.

This chain joins TRBV6-5 and TRBJ1-5; 9 bases map to TRBD1. The ends lost 2 bases at V and 7 bases at J; junction bases unmatched: 9. CDR3 length: 16 amino acids. Germline-derived CDR1 and CDR2 are MNHEY and SVGAGI. The CDR3: CASSYRSPGQGQPQHF. The CDR3 DNA is TGTGCCAGCAGTTACAGGTCTCCGGGACAGGGACAGCCCCAGCATTTT.

The gene calls are TRBV20-1 and TRBJ2-5, with D unresolved. Deletions cut 3 bases from V and 2 bases from J, with 7 bases between. The CDR3 spans 12 residues. CDR1 is DFQATT, CDR2 SNEGSKA, per germline (reference sequence). The CDR3 protein is CSASSQQETQYF. In DNA, the CDR3 is TGCAGTGCTAGTAGTCAGCAAGAGACCCAGTACTTC.

This chain joins TRBV9 and TRBJ1-3; no firm D call. CDR1 and CDR2 (germline): SGDLS, YYNGEE. V dropped 2 bases and J dropped 4 bases, with 16 bases sitting between them. CDR3 length: 16 residues. CDR3 sequence (DNA): TGTGCCAGCAGCGTCCTCCCTCCAACACCCGGAAACACCATATATTTT. Translating gives CASSVLPPTPGNTIYF.

The V and J genes are TRBV12-3 or TRBV12-4 and TRBJ1-1, with D unclear. V gave up 3 bases and J gave up 7 bases, with 9 bases separating them. The CDR3 totals 12 residues. The CDR3 loop reads CASSFAAGEAFF. The CDR3 region has the DNA TGTGCCAGCAGTTTTGCTGCGGGTGAAGCTTTCTTT.

V gene TRBV7-8 combines with J gene TRBJ1-5; D is ambiguous. Per germline, CDR1 SGHVS and CDR2 FQNEAQ. The CDR3 sequence is 16 residues long. V dropped 8 bases and J dropped 3 bases, with 20 bases sitting between them. DNA for the CDR3: TGTGCCAGCTCCTTGTTTATCGGGGTGTCCAATCAGCCCCAGCATTTT. This encodes CASSLFIGVSNQPQHF.

The CDR3 spells CASSGGFEQYV. As DNA, the CDR3 is TGTGCCAGCAGTGGGGGATTCGAGCAGTACGTC. This chain connects TRBV12-3 or TRBV12-4 to TRBJ2-7; D possibly uses TRBD1 or TRBD2 (5 bases each). Trimming took off 5 bases at V and 6 bases at J, with 8 bases between the two ends. The CDR3 is made up of 11 amino acids.

This clone was counted a few times. The chain employs TRBV30 and TRBJ2-2; D not certain. V was cut by 4 bases and J by 1 base, with 10 bases left in between. The length of the CDR3 is 14 residues. Germline CDR1 and CDR2: GTSNPN and SVGIG (reference sequence). CDR3 loop: CAWNGLLNTGELFF. The CDR3 region has the DNA TGTGCCTGGAATGGGCTTCTGAACACCGGGGAGCTGTTTTTT.

The V and J genes are TRBV19 and TRBJ1-2, with D unclear. V lost 6 bases and J 4 bases, leaving 18 bases between the germline ends. The CDR3 has 15 amino acids. Germline CDR1 reads LNHDA; CDR2 reads SQIVND (reference sequence). The CDR3 reads CASRQTSRQIYGYTF. In DNA, the CDR3 is TGTGCCAGTAGACAAACCTCACGACAAATCTATGGCTACACCTTC. The variable domain in full, with the rest retrieved from reference TRBV19 and TRBJ1-2, is DGGITQSPKYLFRKEGQNVTLSCEQNLNHDAMYWYRQDPGQGLRLIYYSQIVNDFQKGDIAEGYSVSREKKESFPLTVTSAQKNPTAFYLCASRQTSRQIYGYTFGSGTRLTVV.

V is TRBV19 and J is TRBJ2-2; TRBD2 aligns across 10 bases. Per germline, CDR1 LNHDA and CDR2 SQIVND (reference sequence). V lost 5 bases to trimming and J lost 9 bases; unmatched junction nucleotides: 6. The CDR3 spans 14 residues. CDR3 nucleotides: TGTGCCAGTAGTCAGAGCGGGGGGGCCCGGGAGCTGTTTTTT. It is translated as CASSQSGGARELFF.

This chain uses TRBV28 with TRBJ2-5, with TRBD2 identical over 7 bases. CDR3 length equals 13 residues. The germline V gene has CDR1 MDHEN and CDR2 SYDVKM. V was clipped by 5 bases and J by 6 bases; unmatched bases: 6. The CDR3 DNA reads TGTGCCAGCAGTCCGGGGGGAAGAAAGACCCAGTACTTC. This sequence encodes CASSPGGRKTQYF.

The gene calls are TRBV27 and TRBJ2-1, with 9 bases matching TRBD2. Germline V gene sequence: CDR1 MNHEY, CDR2 SMNVEV (reference sequence). V trimming: 7 bases; J trimming: 2 bases; junction bases outside the gene matches: 6. The CDR3 sequence is 15 residues long. The CDR3 DNA reads as TGTGCCAGCAACTTAGCGGGGGCCACCTACAATGAGCAGTTCTTC. Protein sequence: CASNLAGATYNEQFF.

The chain carries TRBV5-1 and TRBJ1-2; D is ambiguous. Germline V gene sequence: CDR1 SGHRS, CDR2 YFSETQ. Trimming pared 4 bases from V and 9 bases from J, leaving 19 bases between. The CDR3 extends over 14 amino acids. The CDR3 region is CASSLASGSVSYTF. CDR3 in DNA: TGCGCCAGCAGCCTGGCATCGGGGTCAGTAAGCTACACCTTC.

This clone was detected only once. The CDR3 region has the DNA TGTGCCACCAGTGAGCGGGGCTGGGGGACCCAGTACTTC. Translated, it gives CATSERGWGTQYF. The chain recombines TRBV24-1 with TRBJ2-5; D possibly corresponds to TRBD2 (6 bases). The V gene's germline CDR1 is KGHDR and CDR2 SFDVKD. The CDR3 spans 13 residues. Trimming took 4 bases from V and 7 from J, leaving 12 bases between them.

Comments on this clone: Other DNA sequences in the sample encode the same CDR3. The V and J genes are TRBV18 and TRBJ2-1; D possibly corresponds to TRBD2 (6 bases). Germline loops: CDR1 KGHSH, CDR2 LQKENI. The CDR3 totals 13 residues. The V and J ends lost 6 bases and 4 bases respectively, with 10 bases between them. The CDR3 sequence is CASSPGLYNEQFF. CDR3 DNA: TGTGCCAGCTCCCCGGGACTGTACAATGAGCAGTTCTTC. The whole variable domain, filled in from reference TRBV18 and TRBJ2-1, reads NAGVMQNPRHLVRRRGQEARLRCSPMKGHSHVYWYRQLPEEGLKFMVYLQKENIIDESGMPKERFSAEFPKEGPSILRIQQVVRGDSAAYFCASSPGLYNEQFFGPGTRLTVL.

This clone was seen more than once but under ten times. The chain combines TRBV6-4 with TRBJ2-7; TRBD1 matches 10 bases. With 6 bases clipped from V and 3 bases from J, the junction kept 2 bases outside the gene matches. The CDR3 sequence is 13 residues long. CDR1 is MRHNA and CDR2 is SNTAGT in the germline V gene. The CDR3 coding sequence is TGTGCCAGCAGGGGACAGGGGAACTACGAGCAGTACGTC. It is translated as CASRGQGNYEQYV.

This CDR3 is CASSLTATSNTGELFF. CDR3 coding DNA: TGTGCCAGCAGCCTAACAGCGACTTCGAACACCGGGGAGCTGTTTTTT. The J gene is TRBJ2-2, the V gene TRBV11-2; D call uncertain. The CDR3 totals 16 residues. V was trimmed by 5 bases and J by 0 bases, leaving 13 bases between them. Germline CDR1 and CDR2: SGHAT and FQNNGV.

In DNA, the CDR3 is TGTGCCAGCAACGAACGGGGGGTACAAGAGACCCAGTACTTC. As protein: CASNERGVQETQYF. The rearrangement uses TRBV5-6 and TRBJ2-5, with 7 positions matching TRBD2. V shed 6 bases, J shed 2 bases, and the junction held 7 bases outside the gene matches. CDR3 size: 14 residues. Germline V gene lookup returns CDR1 SGHDT and CDR2 YYEEEE.

CDR3 loop: CASSSGQGKGELFF. Written as DNA, the CDR3 is TGCGCCAGCAGCTCCGGACAGGGGAAGGGGGAGCTGTTTTTT. The chain is built from TRBV5-1 and TRBJ2-2, with 9 bases lining up with TRBD1. The CDR3 extends over 14 amino acids. Trimming took 3 bases from V and 8 from J; bases not matched to a gene: 5. The germline V gene has CDR1 SGHRS and CDR2 YFSETQ.

V gene TRBV15 combines with J gene TRBJ2-7; D perhaps matches TRBD2 (6 bases). Germline CDR1 reads LNHNV; CDR2 reads YYDKDF (reference sequence). The V and J ends lost 4 bases and 3 bases respectively, with 19 bases between them. The CDR3 runs 16 residues. CDR3 loop: CATSKGGFNKLYEQYV. CDR3 DNA: TGTGCCACCAGCAAGGGAGGATTTAATAAACTCTACGAGCAGTACGTC.

The rearrangement joins TRBV24-1 to TRBJ2-3; 13 bases line up with TRBD2. This CDR3 has 14 residues. Germline V gene lookup returns CDR1 KGHDR and CDR2 SFDVKD. J lost 5 bases, V lost 7 bases, and 2 bases had no gene match. The CDR3 DNA sequence: TGTGCCACCAGACTAGCGGGGGGGAAAGATACGCAGTATTTT. The encoded protein is CATRLAGGKDTQYF.

The chain recombines TRBV6-5 with TRBJ1-3; D unresolved. This CDR3 has 15 amino acids. Germline V gene data show CDR1 as MNHEY and CDR2 as SVGAGI. The ends were cut back, 8 bases at V and 3 bases at J, with 17 bases in the middle. The CDR3 nucleotides are TGTGCCAGCCGACGTATTGGGGTTAGTGGAAACACCATATATTTT. Amino acid sequence: CASRRIGVSGNTIYF.

This clone was found a few times. The chain links TRBV5-6 to TRBJ1-6; D gene unclear. V was clipped by 5 bases and J by 0 bases, with 18 bases between them. The CDR3 runs 18 residues. Germline CDR1 and CDR2: SGHDT and YYEEEE. The CDR3 is CASSHDKTSSSYNSPLHF. The CDR3 region has the DNA TGTGCCAGCAGTCACGATAAAACGAGCAGCTCCTATAATTCACCCCTCCACTTT.

This clone was observed a few times. The CDR3 nucleotides read TGCGCCAGCAGCGTACGGACAGGTTCGGACACCATATATTTT. Translation: CASSVRTGSDTIYF. This sequence joins TRBV5-1 and TRBJ1-3; the match to TRBD1 covers 7 bases. V shed 4 bases and J 8 bases; nucleotides not matched to a gene: 9. This CDR3 contains 14 residues. Germline CDR1 and CDR2: SGHRS and YFSETQ.

The chain couples TRBV7-9 to TRBJ1-1; D unresolved. The V gene lost 2 bases and the J gene lost 0 bases, with 4 bases spanning the gap. Germline loops: CDR1 SEHNR, CDR2 FQNEAQ (reference sequence). The CDR3 loop spans 13 amino acids. The DNA of the CDR3 is TGTGCCAGCAGCTTACAGATGAACACTGAAGCTTTCTTT. The encoded protein is CASSLQMNTEAFF.